A selection of T cell receptor beta chains follows, all from one sample in a study of cytomegalovirus exposure and HLA in healthy donors. Assay: immunoSEQ multiplex PCR; the TCRdb copy retains only in-frame clones and omits some. The sample has about 180,000 clones, around 80% seen once. The sample comprised PBMCs. These receptor sequences come from a man aged 18 to 30 in good health and CMV-seronegative. Each CDR3 is given with its conserved first and last residue. A D gene is named only where the DNA matches it firmly. Size tells how often a clone was seen (once, few, many) or the class of an expanded clone, and some rows leave it out.

V gene	J gene	clone size	CDR3 length	D gene	CDR3 DNA	CDR3 protein
TRBV7-9	TRBJ1-4	NA	15	TRBD1	TGTGCCAGCAGCTTGGTACAGGGGACTAATGAAAAACTGTTTTTT	CASSLVQGTNEKLFF
TRBV6-5	TRBJ1-5	NA	15	NA	TGTGCCAGCAGTTACTCGTCGGGTAGCAATCAGCCCCAGCATTTT	CASSYSSGSNQPQHF
TRBV5-6	TRBJ2-1	NA	15	TRBD2	TGTGCCAGCAGCGGGGGACTAGCGGTTTACAATGAGCAGTTCTTC	CASSGGLAVYNEQFF
TRBV7-7	TRBJ2-2	NA	18	TRBD1	TGTGCTAGCAGCGCCGGGACAGTACGGGAATCCGCCCCCGGGGAGCTGTTTTTT	CASSAGTVRESAPGELFF
TRBV6-5	TRBJ2-2	NA	15	TRBD2	TGTGCCAGCACCGTAGCGGGGGTCGCTACCGGGGAGCTGTTTTTT	CASTVAGVATGELFF
TRBV7-2	TRBJ2-5	few	13	NA	TGTGCCAGCAGCGCACCGCCTCGGGGGACCCAGTACTTC	CASSAPPRGTQYF
TRBV6-1	TRBJ1-3	NA	14	NA	TGTGCCAGCAGAACACAGGGAGCAGGAAACACCATATATTTT	CASRTQGAGNTIYF
TRBV5-6	TRBJ2-7	NA	11	NA	TGTGCCAGCAGCCGCGTCCGAGAGCAGTACTTC	CASSRVREQYF
TRBV9	TRBJ1-2	once	15	NA	TGTGCCAGCAGCGCCGATTCGACAGGCTTCTATGGCTACACCTTC	CASSADSTGFYGYTF
TRBV4-2	TRBJ2-7	once	13	TRBD2	TGTGCCAGCAGCCAAGGGGACTACTACGAGCAGTACTTC	CASSQGDYYEQYF
TRBV2	TRBJ1-2	NA	14	TRBD1	TGTGCCAGCTTAGGACAGGGACCTAACTATGGCTACACCTTC	CASLGQGPNYGYTF
TRBV15	TRBJ2-3	NA	13	NA	TGTGCCACCAGCAGAGATTTTAGCGGTACGCAGTATTTT	CATSRDFSGTQYF
TRBV9	TRBJ1-2	NA	15	NA	TGTGCCAGCAGCGTAGCCTGGGGCTTTAACTATGGCTACACCTTC	CASSVAWGFNYGYTF
TRBV6-5	TRBJ2-7	once	15	TRBD2	TGTGCCAGCAGACTAACTAGCGTTTCGTCCTACGAGCAGTACTTC	CASRLTSVSSYEQYF
TRBV4-3	TRBJ2-1	few	17	TRBD2	TGCGCCAGCAGCCAAGAATATATAGCGGGAGTATACAATGAGCAGTTCTTC	CASSQEYIAGVYNEQFF